The T cell receptor (beta chain) under discussion was sequenced for a study of lymphopenia after photon versus proton radiotherapy. The CDR3 length is 15 residues. V shed 6 bases, J shed 2 bases, and the junction held 6 bases outside the gene matches. Germline V gene data show CDR1 as LNHDA and CDR2 as SQIVND (reference sequence). Broader study findings: Proton therapy kept repertoires fairly stable, unlike photons, which gained effector/memory cells.

Produced via immunoSEQ multiplex PCR; TCRdb's table is partial and in-frame only. The data contain 13,000 or so clones, about 90% of them singletons. On this clone itself: No antigen is known for it.

The sequenced sample was peripheral blood, obtained from a patient treated with proton-based radiotherapy. This TCR came from a man in his sixties with pancreatic cancer. The gene calls are TRBV19 and TRBJ2-1; 8 positions match TRBD2. The CDR3: CASRDREGPYNEQFF. The CDR3 region has the DNA TGTGCCAGTAGAGACCGGGAGGGCCCCTACAATGAGCAGTTCTTC.